The 25 T cell receptor beta chains below were found in one sample sequenced in a study of CD4 and CD8 cells across lung adenocarcinoma regions. TCRdb analysed the PCR reads with MiXCR anew, one entry per CDR3 protein. The sample contains under 20,000 distinct CDR3 sequences, 45% to 55% of which appear only once. What was sequenced was CD4+ T cells from the margin of a lung tumor. These TCRs come from a male donor with lung adenocarcinoma. The CD4 and CD8 labels of this study may be unreliable.

In its sample, this clonotype was seen a few times. At one end the junction does not follow the germline gene, possibly because of a read error. This rearrangement joins TRBV10-2 to TRBJ2-4; the D gene is possibly TRBD1 (7 bases). The germline CDR1 and CDR2 sequences are WSHSY and SAAADI. The CDR3 runs to 14 residues. CDR3 sequence reads: CGSRGVGAKDTQYF. The DNA for the CDR3 is TGCGGCAGCAGGGGGGTGGGAGCCAAAGATACGCAGTACTTC.

The chain links TRBV11-2 to TRBJ2-1, with 7 nucleotides matching TRBD2. The end of the DNA aligns better with TRBJ2-5, so the J call may be wrong. Germline CDR1 reads SGHAT; CDR2 reads FQNNGV. The CDR3 covers 14 residues. The CDR3 DNA follows: TGTGCCAGCAGCAAGACTAGCCCGGGGGAGACCCAGTACTTC. The encoded protein is CASSKTSPGETQYF.

The chain uses TRBV4-1 and TRBJ2-3, with D possibly TRBD2 on 6 matching bases. Looked up from germline, CDR1 is MGHRA and CDR2 is YSYEKL. V lost 4 bases and J 9 bases, leaving 20 bases between the germline ends. There are 15 residues in the CDR3. CDR3 in DNA: TGCGCCAGCAGCCCGGGGGTGAGGAGCAAAGACACGCAGTATTTT. It translates to CASSPGVRSKDTQYF.

This chain joins TRBV4-1 and TRBJ2-5; possibly TRBD2 for D (7 bases). This CDR3 contains 20 residues. Trimming shortened V by 6 bases and J by 0 bases, and 29 bases separated the two germline ends. Germline V gene sequence: CDR1 MGHRA, CDR2 YSYEKL. The CDR3: CASRERRAGRGGRDQETQYF. The CDR3 DNA follows: TGCGCCAGCAGGGAACGTCGCGCGGGACGCGGGGGCCGTGACCAAGAGACCCAGTACTTC.

The chain carries TRBV27 and TRBJ2-1, with TRBD2 matching 10 bases. The V segment lost 8 bases and the J segment 4 bases; nucleotides outside the gene matches: 8. Germline CDR1 and CDR2: MNHEY and SMNVEV (reference sequence). This CDR3 comprises 15 residues. CDR3 bases: TGTGCCAGCCGGGGGAGCGGGAGGGGTTACAATGAGCAGTTCTTC. It translates to CASRGSGRGYNEQFF.

This clonotype was observed many times. This chain joins TRBV7-6 and TRBJ1-4; 10 positions match TRBD1. From germline, CDR1 is SGHVS and CDR2 FNYEAQ. The CDR3 is made up of 15 amino acids. V lost 5 bases and J lost 7; bases outside the gene matches: 7. CDR3 DNA: TGTGCCAGCAGCCGCGGGACAGGGGCGAGTGAAAAACTGTTTTTT. It yields the protein CASSRGTGASEKLFF.

With respect to this clonotype: The junction departs from the called germline gene at one end, perhaps through a read error. The chain links TRBV6-5 to TRBJ1-1; D is unresolved. CDR1 MNHEY and CDR2 SVGAGI come from the germline V gene. The CDR3 extends over 13 amino acids. This CDR3 reads CASSYGGNTGASF. The CDR3 DNA reads as TGTGCCAGCAGCTACGGTGGTAACACTGGAGCTTCCTTC.

The chain joins TRBV7-2 to TRBJ2-4, with TRBD2 identical over 7 bases. CDR1 is SGHTA, CDR2 FQGNSA, per germline. There are 14 residues in the CDR3. CDR3 coding DNA: TGTGCGGGCCGCGGGGGACGGGGCGAAGACACCCAGTACTTC. Its protein is CAGRGGRGEDTQYF.

The table lists this clonotype with many counts. The rearrangement links TRBV6-5 to TRBJ2-1; D perhaps matches TRBD2 (8 bases). The J call could be wrong; TRBJ2-7 is a better fit for the DNA end. Looked up from germline, CDR1 is MNHEY and CDR2 is SVGAGI. This CDR3 is built from 16 residues. The CDR3 DNA reads TGTGCCAGCAGTTACTCGGTAGCGGGACAGTACTACGAGCAGTACTTC. The encoded protein is CASSYSVAGQYYEQYF.

The chain links TRBV4-1 to TRBJ2-3, with 9 bases that match TRBD2. Matching the DNA end better, TRBJ2-4 makes the J call doubtful. Germline lookup yields CDR1 MGHRA and CDR2 YSYEKL. The CDR3 sequence is 16 residues long. The CDR3 DNA is TGCGCCAGCAGCGCGGGGGGGGTGGCCAGCACAGATATTCAGTACTTC. Residues: CASSAGGVASTDIQYF.

A single count supports this clonotype. The J gene is TRBJ2-5, the V gene TRBV4-2; TRBD2 matches 7 bases. CDR1 is LGHNA, CDR2 YNFKEQ, per germline. The V segment lost 8 bases and the J segment 0 bases; nucleotides outside the gene matches: 12. This CDR3 spans 16 amino acids. CDR3 region: CASAGDGAPDQETQYF. Written as DNA, the CDR3 is TGTGCCAGCGCGGGGGACGGGGCCCCCGACCAAGAGACCCAGTACTTC.

This clonotype was seen more than once but under ten times. Germline is not matched at one junction end, which may reflect a read error. The rearrangement uses TRBV27 and TRBJ2-3; 7 nucleotides align to TRBD1. The CDR3 contains 17 residues. Looked up from germline, CDR1 is MNHEY and CDR2 is SMNVEV (reference sequence). CDR3 in amino acids: CASSPGRGACGTDTQYF. CDR3 sequence (DNA): TGTGCCAGCAGTCCGGGCCGAGGGGCTTGTGGGACAGATACCCAGTATTTC.

The sample holds a few counts of this clonotype. V is TRBV15 and J is TRBJ2-3; D not resolved. The CDR3 runs 12 residues. V lost 3 bases and J 5 bases, leaving 6 bases between the germline ends. The germline V gene has CDR1 LNHNV and CDR2 YYDKDF (reference sequence). CDR3 nucleotides: TGTGCCACCAGCAGGAGTAGAGATACGCAGTATTTT. Amino acids: CATSRSRDTQYF.

Ten or more counts support this clonotype. The chain uses TRBV6-1 and TRBJ2-1, with no clear D. CDR3 size: 14 residues. Trimming stripped 3 bases from V and 4 bases from J, with 10 bases between. Germline CDR1 and CDR2: MNHNS and SASEGT. The CDR3, as DNA: TGTGCCAGCAGTGATTTGGAGCCTTACAATGAGCAGTTCTTC. Protein sequence: CASSDLEPYNEQFF.

This clonotype has ten or more counts. The V gene is TRBV20-1, the J gene TRBJ2-2, with D hard to call. Deletions cut 0 bases from V and 6 bases from J, with 2 bases between. The CDR3 consists of 11 residues. Germline V lookup: CDR1 DFQATT, CDR2 SNEGSKA (reference sequence). CDR3 bases: TGCAGTGCTAGAGAGTCCGGGGAGCTGTTTTTT. It translates to CSARESGELFF.

The rearrangement uses TRBV3-1 and TRBJ2-1; 9 nucleotides align to TRBD2. Germline lookup yields CDR1 LGHDT and CDR2 YNNKEL (reference sequence). The CDR3 loop spans 15 amino acids. V lost 3 bases to trimming and J lost 4 bases; unmatched junction nucleotides: 4. The CDR3 bases are TGTGCCAGCAGCCAGGGACTAGCTCAATACAATGAGCAGTTCTTC. It yields the protein CASSQGLAQYNEQFF.

This clonotype appeared many times. The chain carries TRBV6-1 and TRBJ2-7; the match to TRBD1 covers 8 bases. The CDR3 is 15 residues long. Germline trimming cut 0 bases from V and 3 bases from J; bases unmatched to any gene: 4. Germline V gene lookup returns CDR1 MNHNS and CDR2 SASEGT. The CDR3 bases are TGTGCCAGCAGTGAAGCCCCTGGACAGGGCTACGAGCAGTACTTC. This sequence encodes CASSEAPGQGYEQYF.

This clonotype was observed many times. The chain couples TRBV10-1 to TRBJ2-5, with TRBD1 matching over 8 bases. After removal of 3 bases from V and 4 bases from J, the junction contained 4 bases not matched to a gene. The CDR3 is made up of 14 amino acids. CDR1 and CDR2 from the germline V gene are WNHNN and SYGVQD (reference sequence). CDR3 sequence (DNA): TGCGCCAGCAGTGATTCAGACAGGGGAGAGACCCAGTACTTC. This codes for CASSDSDRGETQYF.

The table lists this clonotype with a few counts. The chain uses TRBV10-2 and TRBJ2-3, with D perhaps matching TRBD2 (5 bases). The CDR3 totals 14 residues. Germline CDR1 is WSHSY and CDR2 is SAAADI. The V end was cut by 6 bases, the J end by 5 bases, with 15 bases between. The DNA of the CDR3 is TGCGCCAGCAGGCGGGTGGCAGCCAAAGATACGCAGTATTTT. Residues: CASRRVAAKDTQYF.

In this sample, this clonotype turned up many times. The gene calls are TRBV7-2 and TRBJ1-5; D may be TRBD1 (5 bases). The CDR3 sequence is 15 residues long. V was shortened by 3 bases and J by 5 bases, with 14 bases between the two germline ends. CDR1 is SGHTA, CDR2 FQGNSA, per germline. CDR3: CASSFRGGFYQPQHF. The CDR3 nucleotides read TGTGCCAGCAGCTTTAGGGGCGGTTTTTATCAGCCCCAGCATTTT.

J is TRBJ1-1 and V is TRBV6-1; 9 bases align to TRBD1. This CDR3 is 16 amino acids long. The V segment lost 5 bases and the J segment 1 base; nucleotides outside the gene matches: 8. Germline V gene data show CDR1 as MNHNS and CDR2 as SASEGT. CDR3 amino acids: CASSKGTGRGNTEAFF. The DNA for the CDR3 is TGTGCCAGCAGTAAAGGGACAGGGCGGGGGAACACTGAAGCTTTCTTT.

This clonotype was seen at least ten times. The genes are TRBV7-8 and TRBJ2-1; a weak D match, TRBD1 (6 bases). Trimming removed 3 bases from V and 6 bases from J, with 9 bases in between. This CDR3 region has 13 residues. Per the germline V gene, CDR1 is SGHVS and CDR2 is FQNEAQ. The CDR3 coding sequence is TGTGCCAGCAGCTTTACAGGGAGCAATGAGCAGTTCTTC. Amino acid sequence: CASSFTGSNEQFF. The full variable domain, its missing parts supplied by reference TRBV7-8 and TRBJ2-1, is GAGVSQSPRYKVAKRGQDVALRCDPISGHVSLFWYQQALGQGPEFLTYFQNEAQLDKSGLPSDRFFAERPEGSVSTLKIQRTQQEDSAVYLCASSFTGSNEQFFGPGTRLTVL.

This clonotype was seen only a few times. The genes are TRBV6-5 and TRBJ2-1, with TRBD1 as a possible D gene (5 bases). V shed 4 bases and J shed 7 bases, with 20 bases lying between them. The CDR3 has 16 amino acids. Germline CDR1 is MNHEY and CDR2 is SVGAGI. The CDR3 is CASSLNHGKGSNEQFF. The CDR3 DNA reads as TGTGCCAGCAGTTTAAATCATGGTAAGGGGTCGAATGAGCAGTTCTTC.

Points on this clonotype: This may arise from a read error, as a much more abundant clone is one base away. The rearrangement uses TRBV28 and TRBJ2-1; no definite D call. The V and J ends lost 5 bases and 10 bases respectively, with 15 bases between them. The CDR3 extends over 13 amino acids. Germline assignment: CDR1 MDHEN and CDR2 SYDVKM. In nucleotides, the CDR3 is TGTGCCAGCAGTCTTCAAAGCTCCTACGAGCAGTTCTTC. Residues: CASSLQSSYEQFF.

Judged by abundance, this clonotype is medium-sized. V usage is TRBV10-1 and J usage is TRBJ2-1; 9 nucleotides match TRBD1. This CDR3 has 16 residues. Germline CDR1 WNHNN, CDR2 SYGVQD (reference sequence). Unmatched junction bases numbered 11, after V lost 3 bases and J lost 8 bases. As DNA, the CDR3 is TGCGCCAGCAGTGAATTCGGACAGGGGAGTATCGATGAGCAGTTCTTC. This encodes CASSEFGQGSIDEQFF.